Detailed here is one T cell receptor (beta chain). As yet, its antigen is unknown. The record originates from a study of T cell responses to AZD1222 COVID-19 vaccine. Study-wide context: Pooling covered second doses at about 4 or about 12 weeks. Findings and caveats of the study: Just a handful of AZD1222 recipients tested seropositive at baseline. The donor cohort was predominantly white British with a female majority, and clonal diversity may have been underestimated.

Sequenced by immunoSEQ multiplex PCR; TCRdb stores in-frame clones only, minus some. The sample has around 100,000 clones; nearly 95% are singletons. The receptor was isolated from an adult in good health. This specimen was peripheral blood, taken on day 0 of AZD1222 vaccination.

CDR3 sequence (DNA): TGTGCCACCCAGACAGTCTTGACTGGCGATGAGCAGTTCTTC. Its translation is CATQTVLTGDEQFF. The V call is TRBV19, the J call TRBJ2-1; TRBD1 might be the D (5 bases). V was trimmed by 10 bases and J by 8 bases, leaving 21 bases between them. This CDR3 is built from 14 residues. The germline V gene encodes CDR1 LNHDA and CDR2 SQIVND (reference sequence).